One sample yielded the 21 T cell receptor beta chains listed below, sequenced in a study of blood T cell repertoires in COVID-19. This table comes from immunoSEQ multiplex PCR, and its TCRdb copy is limited to in-frame clones, with some not included. The sample carries over 300,000 clones, 70% to 90% recorded once. Sequenced sample: peripheral blood. Source of these receptors: a human donor in a cohort sampled during active COVID-19.

The chain carries TRBV27 and TRBJ1-6; the D is unclear. Germline assignment: CDR1 MNHEY and CDR2 SMNVEV (reference sequence). Trimming took 1 base from V and 0 from J, leaving 10 bases between them. This CDR3 has 17 amino acids. CDR3 protein: CASSLLQPSSYNSPLHF. Here the CDR3 DNA reads TGTGCCAGCAGTTTATTACAGCCGAGCTCCTATAATTCACCCCTCCACTTT.

The J gene is TRBJ1-2, the V gene TRBV5-6; the match to TRBD1 covers 8 bases. The V and J ends lost 6 bases and 2 bases, in that order; junction bases with no gene match: 6. Germline V gene sequence: CDR1 SGHDT, CDR2 YYEEEE. CDR3 length: 14 amino acids. Here the CDR3 DNA reads TGTGCCAGCACCCCCGACAGGGGCAACTATGGCTACACCTTC. Translating it yields CASTPDRGNYGYTF.

V usage is TRBV6-5 and J usage is TRBJ2-7; TRBD2 might be the D (5 bases). In germline, CDR1 is MNHEY, CDR2 SVGAGI. The CDR3 length is 14 residues. Between the trimmed V and J ends, which lost 7 bases and 12 bases, there was a span of 25 bases. CDR3 in amino acids: CASTLSETNPRRYF. The CDR3 DNA reads TGTGCCAGCACCCTTAGCGAAACGAACCCAAGGAGGTACTTC.

The DNA of the CDR3 is TGTGCCAGCAGTCCCGGGGGATTAACTGAAGCTTTCTTT. This sequence encodes CASSPGGLTEAFF. V gene TRBV6-2 or TRBV6-3 combines with J gene TRBJ1-1; TRBD1 might be the D (5 bases). In germline, CDR1 is MNHEY, CDR2 SVGEGT. This CDR3 is 13 amino acids long. V was clipped by 5 bases and J by 5 bases, with 12 bases between them.

The J gene is TRBJ2-7, the V gene TRBV4-2; D perhaps matches TRBD2 (5 bases). V lost 4 bases to trimming and J lost 3 bases, with 13 bases between them. The CDR3 is made up of 14 amino acids. Per germline, CDR1 LGHNA and CDR2 YNFKEQ. This CDR3 is CASSLERAVYEQYF. The CDR3 DNA sequence: TGTGCCAGCAGCCTCGAGAGGGCGGTCTACGAGCAGTACTTC.

The chain combines TRBV7-6 with TRBJ2-7; the D gene is possibly TRBD1 (6 bases). Germline CDR1 SGHVS, CDR2 FNYEAQ. CDR3 size: 16 residues. V gave up 1 base and J gave up 0 bases, with 13 bases separating them. CDR3 bases: TGTGCCAGCAGCTTAGGGTTAGGGGACAACTCCTACGAGCAGTACTTC. Translation: CASSLGLGDNSYEQYF.

The chain uses TRBV19 and TRBJ1-1; D gene uncertain. Germline V lookup: CDR1 LNHDA, CDR2 SQIVND (reference sequence). The length of the CDR3 is 13 residues. Trimming pared 11 bases from V and 3 bases from J, leaving 16 bases between. CDR3 sequence (DNA): TGTGCCTCCACCCGAGGCGGGGACACTGAAGCTTTCTTT. Protein product: CASTRGGDTEAFF.

The chain couples TRBV5-4 to TRBJ1-4; TRBD1 matches at 7 bases. The length of the CDR3 is 16 residues. Per the germline V gene, CDR1 is SGHNT and CDR2 is YYREEE (reference sequence). V shed 2 bases, J shed 5 bases, and the junction held 9 bases outside the gene matches. The CDR3, as DNA: TGTGCCAGCAGCTTCCAGGGGGGACAGCAGAATGAAAAACTGTTTTTT. Its protein product is CASSFQGGQQNEKLFF.

V and J are TRBV6-5 and TRBJ2-7; 7 bases agree with TRBD1. V was pared by 5 bases and J by 4 bases, with 2 bases of the junction left unmatched. Germline CDR1 reads MNHEY; CDR2 reads SVGAGI. The CDR3 spans 12 residues. For the CDR3, the DNA is TGTGCCAGCAGTCACAGGGGTTACGAGCAGTACTTC. Translating gives CASSHRGYEQYF.

This chain uses TRBV18 with TRBJ1-2; D may be TRBD1 (5 bases). Trimming shortened V by 2 bases and J by 1 base, and 11 bases separated the two germline ends. The CDR3 runs 15 residues. The germline CDR1 and CDR2 sequences are KGHSH and LQKENI. The CDR3 bases are TGTGCCAGCTCACCAACGACAGACAGTAACTATGGCTACACCTTC. Amino acid sequence: CASSPTTDSNYGYTF.

The chain is built from TRBV10-3 and TRBJ1-2; 7 nucleotides line up with TRBD1. Germline CDR1 ENHRY, CDR2 SYGVKD. Trimming cost V 6 bases and J 5 bases; bases outside gene matches: 9. The CDR3 totals 14 residues. The chain's CDR3 is CAISRDSWDYGYTF. The DNA for the CDR3 is TGTGCCATCAGCCGGGACAGTTGGGATTATGGCTACACCTTC.

This clone has just one count. This rearrangement joins TRBV27 to TRBJ1-1, with D possibly TRBD1 on 6 matching bases. The germline V gene has CDR1 MNHEY and CDR2 SMNVEV (reference sequence). V shed 8 bases and J shed 3 bases, with 10 bases lying between them. The CDR3 has 12 residues. CDR3 loop: CASLGGDTEAFF. As DNA, the CDR3 is TGTGCCAGCCTTGGGGGCGACACTGAAGCTTTCTTT.

This clone was observed once. The chain is built from TRBV4-2 and TRBJ2-5; 11 positions match TRBD1. This CDR3 has 12 residues. V lost 11 bases and J lost 4; bases outside the gene matches: 3. Germline lookup yields CDR1 LGHNA and CDR2 YNFKEQ. The chain's CDR3 is CAAGTGGETQYF. CDR3 sequence (DNA): TGTGCCGCCGGGACAGGGGGAGAGACCCAGTACTTC.

The gene calls are TRBV4-1 and TRBJ2-7; D may be TRBD1 (5 bases). V lost 3 bases and J lost 1, with 13 bases in between. The CDR3 spans 15 residues. Germline assignment: CDR1 MGHRA and CDR2 YSYEKL. The CDR3 loop reads CASSHLLQESYEQYF. CDR3 in DNA: TGCGCCAGCAGCCACTTACTACAGGAGTCCTACGAGCAGTACTTC.

The chain has TRBV5-1 and TRBJ2-1; TRBD1 matches at 8 bases. The CDR3 has 14 residues. Germline CDR1 SGHRS, CDR2 YFSETQ. The junction had 4 bases not matched to a gene; V was cut back by 6 bases and J by 2 bases. CDR3 residues: CASTSGGAYNEQFF. The CDR3 bases are TGCGCCAGCACCTCAGGGGGCGCCTACAATGAGCAGTTCTTC.

The chain is built from TRBV6-6 and TRBJ2-7; 8 bases align to TRBD2. The CDR3 runs to 14 residues. J was trimmed by 7 bases and V by 10 bases; bases with no gene match: 15. Germline CDR1 and CDR2: MNHNY and SVGAGI (reference sequence). The CDR3, as DNA: TGTGCCACCTCCAGGGAGCGGGGGAGAGGAGAGCAGTACTTC. It codes for CATSRERGRGEQYF.

V and J are TRBV30 and TRBJ1-6; 8 bases are a match to TRBD1. The CDR3 has 15 residues. With 3 bases clipped from V and 8 bases from J, the junction kept 9 bases outside the gene matches. From germline, CDR1 is GTSNPN and CDR2 SVGIG (reference sequence). For the CDR3, the DNA is TGTGCCTGGAGCCAACCAGGGGGCGGCGATTCACCCCTCCACTTT. Translated: CAWSQPGGGDSPLHF.

This sequence joins TRBV6-5 and TRBJ2-7; 8 bases are a match to TRBD1. V was clipped by 7 bases and J by 4 bases; unmatched bases: 6. The CDR3 runs to 13 residues. The V gene's germline CDR1 is MNHEY and CDR2 SVGAGI. In DNA form, the CDR3 reads TGTGCCAGCAACGGCAGGGGGCGATACGAGCAGTACTTC. Encoded protein: CASNGRGRYEQYF.

This chain uses TRBV13 with TRBJ2-1; D is unresolved. Germline V gives CDR1 PRHDT, CDR2 FYEKMQ (reference sequence). There are 17 residues in the CDR3. With 5 bases removed from V and 0 bases from J, the gap between germline ends came to 17 bases. The CDR3 coding sequence is TGTGCCAGCAGCCCCTTATCAGCGCCAAGCTCCTACAATGAGCAGTTCTTC. This translates into CASSPLSAPSSYNEQFF. The whole variable domain, filled in from reference TRBV13 and TRBJ2-1, reads AAGVIQSPRHLIKEKRETATLKCYPIPRHDTVYWYQQGPGQDPQFLISFYEKMQSDKGSIPDRFSAQQFSDYHSELNMSSLELGDSALYFCASSPLSAPSSYNEQFFGPGTRLTVL.

The count of this clone is one. This chain uses TRBV5-6 with TRBJ1-2, with 7 bases aligning to TRBD1. The CDR3 length is 14 residues. V trimming: 2 bases; J trimming: 6 bases; junction bases outside the gene matches: 7. CDR1 is SGHDT and CDR2 is YYEEEE in the germline V gene. DNA for the CDR3: TGTGCCAGCAGCTTCTACAGGGGTCTTCATGGCTACACCTTC. Encoded protein: CASSFYRGLHGYTF.

The chain carries TRBV5-6 and TRBJ2-7; no reliable D call. In germline, CDR1 is SGHDT, CDR2 YYEEEE. The V end lost 0 bases, the J end lost 6 bases, and 7 bases lay between the germline ends. The CDR3 runs 12 residues. The CDR3 here is CASSLGPSEQYF. Written as DNA, the CDR3 is TGTGCCAGCAGCTTGGGTCCTTCCGAGCAGTACTTC.